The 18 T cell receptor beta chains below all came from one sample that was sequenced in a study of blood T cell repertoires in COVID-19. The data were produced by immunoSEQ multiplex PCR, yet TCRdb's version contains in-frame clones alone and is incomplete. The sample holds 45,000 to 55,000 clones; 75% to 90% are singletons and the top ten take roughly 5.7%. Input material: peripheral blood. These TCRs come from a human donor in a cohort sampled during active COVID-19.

The CDR3 DNA reads as TGTGCCAGCAGCATAAGCGGTAGCTCCTACGAGCAGTACTTC. Residues: CASSISGSSYEQYF. This chain links TRBV7-9 with TRBJ2-7, with D possibly matching TRBD2 (5 bases). Germline CDR1 and CDR2: SEHNR and FQNEAQ (reference sequence). The CDR3 is 14 residues long. Trimming removed 5 bases at V and 0 bases at J, with 11 bases between. Filled out from reference TRBV7-9 and TRBJ2-7, the complete variable domain reads DTGVSQNPRHKITKRGQNVTFRCDPISEHNRLYWYRQTLGQGPEFLTYFQNEAQLEKSRLLSDRFSAERPKGSFSTLEIQRTEQGDSAMYLCASSISGSSYEQYFGPGTRLTVT.

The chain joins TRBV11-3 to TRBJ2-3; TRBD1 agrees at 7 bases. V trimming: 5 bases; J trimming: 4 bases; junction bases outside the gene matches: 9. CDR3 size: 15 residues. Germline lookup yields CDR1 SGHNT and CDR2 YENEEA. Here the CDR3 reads CASSRQGVGSDTQYF. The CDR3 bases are TGTGCCAGCAGCCGACAGGGTGTAGGATCAGATACGCAGTATTTT.

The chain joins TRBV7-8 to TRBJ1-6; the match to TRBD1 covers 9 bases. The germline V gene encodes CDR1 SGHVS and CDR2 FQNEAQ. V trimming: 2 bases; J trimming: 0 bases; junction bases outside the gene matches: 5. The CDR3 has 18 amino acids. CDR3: CASSLKGTGSSYNSPLHF. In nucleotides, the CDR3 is TGTGCCAGCAGCTTAAAGGGGACAGGGAGCTCCTATAATTCACCCCTCCACTTT.

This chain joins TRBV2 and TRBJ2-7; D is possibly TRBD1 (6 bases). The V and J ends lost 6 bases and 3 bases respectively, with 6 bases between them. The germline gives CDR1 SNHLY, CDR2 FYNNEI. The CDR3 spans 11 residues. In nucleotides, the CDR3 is TGTGCCAGCAGGGGACACTACGAGCAGTACTTC. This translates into CASRGHYEQYF.

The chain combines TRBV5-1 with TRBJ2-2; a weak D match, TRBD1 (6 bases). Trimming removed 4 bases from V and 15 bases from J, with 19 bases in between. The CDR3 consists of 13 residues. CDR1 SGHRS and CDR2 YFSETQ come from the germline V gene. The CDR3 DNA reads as TGCGCCAGCAGCCTGGGGCAACAGGGTAGGATGTTTTTT. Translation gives CASSLGQQGRMFF.

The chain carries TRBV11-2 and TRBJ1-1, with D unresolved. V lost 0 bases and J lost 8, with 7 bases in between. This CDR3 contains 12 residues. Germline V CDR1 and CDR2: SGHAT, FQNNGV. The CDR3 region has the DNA TGTGCCAGCAGCTTAGAAGGAGGGGAAGCTTTCTTT. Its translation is CASSLEGGEAFF.

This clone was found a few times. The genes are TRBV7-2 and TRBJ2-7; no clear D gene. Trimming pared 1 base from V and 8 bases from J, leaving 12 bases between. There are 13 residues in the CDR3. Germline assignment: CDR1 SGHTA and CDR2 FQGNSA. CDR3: CASSLDRVEKQYF. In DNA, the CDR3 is TGTGCCAGCAGCTTAGACCGGGTAGAGAAGCAGTACTTC.

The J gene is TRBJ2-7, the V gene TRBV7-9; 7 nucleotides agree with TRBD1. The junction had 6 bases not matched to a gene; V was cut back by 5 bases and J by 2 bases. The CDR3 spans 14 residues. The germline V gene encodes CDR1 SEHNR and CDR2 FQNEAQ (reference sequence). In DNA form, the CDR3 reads TGTGCCAGCAGCCTCGACAGGGCCCCCTACGAGCAGTACTTC. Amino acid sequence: CASSLDRAPYEQYF.

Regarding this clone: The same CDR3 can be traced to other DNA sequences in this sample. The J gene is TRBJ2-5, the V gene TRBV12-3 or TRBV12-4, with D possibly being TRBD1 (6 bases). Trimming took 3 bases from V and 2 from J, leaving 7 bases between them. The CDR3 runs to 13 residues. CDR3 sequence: CASSFRGQETQYF. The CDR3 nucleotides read TGTGCCAGCAGTTTTAGGGGGCAAGAGACCCAGTACTTC.

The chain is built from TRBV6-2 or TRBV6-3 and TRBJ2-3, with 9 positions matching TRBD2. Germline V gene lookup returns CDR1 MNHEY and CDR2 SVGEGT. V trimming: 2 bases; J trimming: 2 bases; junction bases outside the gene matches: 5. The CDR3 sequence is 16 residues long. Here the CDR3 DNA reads TGTGCCAGCAGTTACGGTCTAGCGGGGACCACAGATACGCAGTATTTT. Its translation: CASSYGLAGTTDTQYF.

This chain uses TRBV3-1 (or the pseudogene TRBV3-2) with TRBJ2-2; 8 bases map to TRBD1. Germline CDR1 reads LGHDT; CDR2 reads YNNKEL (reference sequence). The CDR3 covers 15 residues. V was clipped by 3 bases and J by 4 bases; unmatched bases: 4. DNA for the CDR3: TGTGCCAGCAGCCAGGACAGGGCAACCACCGGGGAGCTGTTTTTT. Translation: CASSQDRATTGELFF.

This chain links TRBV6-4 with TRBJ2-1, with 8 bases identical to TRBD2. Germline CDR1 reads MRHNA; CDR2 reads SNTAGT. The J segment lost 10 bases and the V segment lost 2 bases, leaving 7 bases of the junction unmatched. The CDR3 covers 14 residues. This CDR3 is CASSDQSGGGEQFF. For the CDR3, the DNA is TGTGCCAGCAGTGACCAAAGCGGGGGAGGCGAGCAGTTCTTC.

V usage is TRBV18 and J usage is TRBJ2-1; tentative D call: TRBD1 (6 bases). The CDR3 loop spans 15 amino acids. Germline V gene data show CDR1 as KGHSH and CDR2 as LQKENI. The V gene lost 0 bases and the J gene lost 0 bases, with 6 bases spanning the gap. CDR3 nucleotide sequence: TGTGCCAGCTCACCACCGGGGGCCTCCTACAATGAGCAGTTCTTC. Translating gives CASSPPGASYNEQFF.

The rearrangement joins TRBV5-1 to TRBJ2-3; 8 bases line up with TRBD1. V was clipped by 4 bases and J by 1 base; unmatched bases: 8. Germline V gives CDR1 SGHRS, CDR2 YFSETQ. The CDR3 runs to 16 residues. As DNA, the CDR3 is TGCGCCAGCAGCCCGGGACAGGTGGGGGGCACAGATACGCAGTATTTT. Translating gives CASSPGQVGGTDTQYF.

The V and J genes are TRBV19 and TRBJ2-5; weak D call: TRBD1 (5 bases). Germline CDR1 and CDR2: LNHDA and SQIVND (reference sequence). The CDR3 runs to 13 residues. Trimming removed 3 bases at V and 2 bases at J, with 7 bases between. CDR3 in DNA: TGTGCCAGTAGTATCAGGGTTCAAGAGACCCAGTACTTC. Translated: CASSIRVQETQYF.

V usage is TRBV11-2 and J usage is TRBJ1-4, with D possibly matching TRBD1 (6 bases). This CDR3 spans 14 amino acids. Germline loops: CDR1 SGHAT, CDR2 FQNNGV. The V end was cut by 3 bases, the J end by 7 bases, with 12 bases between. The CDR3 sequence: CASSFRGGSEKLFF. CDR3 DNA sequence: TGTGCCAGCAGCTTCAGGGGTGGTAGTGAAAAACTGTTTTTT.

CDR3 in amino acids: CASSQDRTAMSTDTQYF. In nucleotides, the CDR3 is TGCGCCAGCAGCCAAGATCGTACCGCTATGAGCACAGATACGCAGTATTTT. The chain is built from TRBV4-3 and TRBJ2-3; D remains ambiguous. This CDR3 comprises 17 residues. V lost 0 bases, J lost 0 bases, and 13 bases lay in between. Germline CDR1 LGHNA, CDR2 YSLEER.

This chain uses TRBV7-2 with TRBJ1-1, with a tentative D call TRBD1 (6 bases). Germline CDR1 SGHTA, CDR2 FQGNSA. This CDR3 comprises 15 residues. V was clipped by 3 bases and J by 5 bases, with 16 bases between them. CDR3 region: CASSFNRVEWTEAFF. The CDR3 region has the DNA TGTGCCAGCAGCTTCAACAGGGTGGAGTGGACTGAAGCTTTCTTT.